Below, 26 T cell receptor beta chains from the same sample are listed, as sequenced in a study of T-cell reconstitution after alpha-beta-depleted transplantation in children. Library preparation (for TCRbeta) was performed with unique molecular identifiers. TCRdb called the PCR reads again in MiXCR, with one record for every CDR3 protein. This table holds roughly 340,000 distinct CDR3 sequences, 15% to 20% found once. This specimen consisted of PBMCs, mostly from graft donor cells, obtained 360 days after TCRalphabeta/CD19-depleted stem cell transplant. The receptors here all came from a male patient aged 2 to 10 who had a stem cell transplant for acute lymphoblastic leukemia, so the T cells may come from the graft donor.

The chain links TRBV29-1 to TRBJ2-3; the match to TRBD2 covers 7 bases. This CDR3 has 14 residues. CDR1 and CDR2 from the germline V gene are SQVTM and ANQGSEA. Trimming cost V 5 bases and J 4 bases; bases outside gene matches: 9. CDR3 in amino acids: CSVYSAGASDTQYF. The DNA for the CDR3 is TGCAGCGTTTATTCGGCGGGAGCCTCAGATACGCAGTATTTT.

This clonotype was found many times. The chain has TRBV27 and TRBJ1-1, with no clear D. The CDR3 sequence is 15 residues long. The V gene lost 6 bases and the J gene lost 3 bases, with 17 bases spanning the gap. Germline V gene data show CDR1 as MNHEY and CDR2 as SMNVEV (reference sequence). The CDR3 protein is CASRNGPRGDTEAFF. The CDR3 DNA reads as TGTGCCAGCAGAAACGGCCCGCGTGGGGACACTGAAGCTTTCTTT.

This clonotype was counted between two and nine times. The rearrangement joins TRBV5-8 to TRBJ2-7; D is uncertain. The CDR3 runs 14 residues. The V end was cut by 4 bases, the J end by 2 bases, with 13 bases between. Germline values: CDR1 SGHTS, CDR2 YDEGEE. CDR3 region: CASSPWYRPYEQYF. The CDR3 DNA follows: TGTGCCAGCAGCCCCTGGTACAGACCCTACGAGCAGTACTTC.

This clonotype was counted many times. The gene calls are TRBV4-1 and TRBJ2-1; 12 bases align to TRBD2. After removal of 0 bases from V and 5 bases from J, the junction contained 11 bases not matched to a gene. Germline-derived CDR1 and CDR2 are MGHRA and YSYEKL. This CDR3 has 19 amino acids. The CDR3 spells CASSQDGTSGYVQNNEQFF. The CDR3 region has the DNA TGCGCCAGCAGCCAAGATGGGACTAGCGGGTATGTCCAAAACAATGAGCAGTTCTTC.

The CDR3 nucleotides read TGTGCCAGCAGCTCGGCCGGCGGGTTCATGGAGACCCAGTACTTC. This sequence encodes CASSSAGGFMETQYF. The V gene is TRBV7-8, the J gene TRBJ2-5; TRBD2 might be the D (5 bases). Germline V CDR1 and CDR2: SGHVS, FQNEAQ. The CDR3 is 15 residues long. V lost 4 bases, J lost 5 bases, and 17 bases lay in between.

Ten or more counts support this clonotype. V gene TRBV6-2 or TRBV6-3 combines with J gene TRBJ1-1; no clear D gene. Looked up from germline, CDR1 is MNHEY and CDR2 is SVGEGT. V lost 2 bases and J 1 base, leaving 5 bases between the germline ends. This CDR3 comprises 13 residues. CDR3 residues: CASSYEGNTEAFF. The CDR3 nucleotides are TGTGCCAGCAGTTACGAAGGGAACACTGAAGCTTTCTTT.

The chain is built from TRBV12-3 or TRBV12-4 and TRBJ2-3, with 7 nucleotides matching TRBD2. This CDR3 is 15 amino acids long. Trimming at V came to 3 bases and at J to 5 bases, leaving 8 bases not matched to a gene. DNA for the CDR3: TGTGCCAGCAGTTTGAGATCTAGCGGAGTAGATACGCAGTATTTT. It translates to CASSLRSSGVDTQYF.

A few counts support this clonotype. The chain carries TRBV2 and TRBJ2-2; 13 bases fit TRBD2. Germline V gene sequence: CDR1 SNHLY, CDR2 FYNNEI. The trim removed 4 bases at V and 6 bases at J, leaving 8 bases unmatched. There are 17 residues in the CDR3. The CDR3 region has the DNA TGTGCCAGCAGTGGGACTAGCGGGAGTTATGGGCCCGGGGAGCTGTTTTTT. Protein product: CASSGTSGSYGPGELFF.

V and J are TRBV4-3 and TRBJ1-5, with TRBD1 matching 7 bases. Germline V CDR1 and CDR2: LGHNA, YSLEER. The CDR3 runs 16 residues. Trimming took 1 base from V and 4 from J; bases not matched to a gene: 7. CDR3 DNA sequence: TGCGCCAGCAGCCAAGTTCCTGGGGGACAGAATCAGCCCCAGCATTTT. This encodes CASSQVPGGQNQPQHF.

This chain connects TRBV4-2 to TRBJ2-5; the D is unclear. The CDR3 sequence is 14 residues long. CDR1 is LGHNA and CDR2 is YNFKEQ in the germline V gene. V gave up 1 base and J gave up 5 bases, with 11 bases separating them. The CDR3 sequence: CASSQVFLKETQYF. The CDR3 coding sequence is TGTGCCAGCAGCCAAGTGTTCCTAAAGGAGACCCAGTACTTC.

The chain is built from TRBV9 and TRBJ1-6, with D possibly matching TRBD1 (6 bases). V was clipped by 1 base and J by 9 bases, with 23 bases between them. The CDR3 sequence is 18 residues long. The V gene's germline CDR1 is SGDLS and CDR2 YYNGEE. The CDR3 DNA reads as TGTGCCAGCAGCGTATATCCGGAGGGGGGGGCGTATCGTTCACCCCTCCACTTT. It codes for CASSVYPEGGAYRSPLHF.

This clonotype came up many times. The J gene is TRBJ2-7, the V gene TRBV7-8; D call uncertain. The V and J ends lost 2 bases and 4 bases respectively, with 21 bases between them. The CDR3 is 17 residues long. In germline, CDR1 is SGHVS, CDR2 FQNEAQ. For the CDR3, the DNA is TGTGCCAGCAGCTTATCGGCAGGAGCCAAGCTTTTTTACGAGCAGTACTTC. This translates into CASSLSAGAKLFYEQYF.

The chain joins TRBV9 to TRBJ2-5, with D possibly TRBD1 on 5 matching bases. Germline loops: CDR1 SGDLS, CDR2 YYNGEE. V lost 0 bases, J lost 4 bases, and 19 bases lay in between. The CDR3 contains 17 residues. CDR3 sequence: CASSVEDMVRGRETQYF. The DNA for the CDR3 is TGTGCCAGCAGCGTAGAGGACATGGTTAGGGGCCGAGAGACCCAGTACTTC.

There are a few counts of this clonotype. The V and J genes are TRBV15 and TRBJ2-1, with D hard to call. Trimming stripped 3 bases from V and 6 bases from J, with 12 bases between. This CDR3 comprises 14 residues. Germline values: CDR1 LNHNV, CDR2 YYDKDF (reference sequence). CDR3 bases: TGTGCCACCAGCAGTATTCTGAGAGCCAATGAGCAGTTCTTC. Protein sequence: CATSSILRANEQFF.

The V call is TRBV28, the J call TRBJ1-2, with D unclear. The V gene lost 7 bases and the J gene lost 6 bases, with 12 bases spanning the gap. The CDR3 extends over 12 amino acids. CDR1 and CDR2 (germline): MDHEN, SYDVKM. The CDR3 DNA reads TGTGCCAGCACCCAAGGCTGGGATGGCTACACCTTC. This encodes CASTQGWDGYTF.

This clonotype was observed many times. The V gene is TRBV7-8, the J gene TRBJ2-1, with D possibly called TRBD1 or TRBD2 (5 bases each). CDR1 is SGHVS and CDR2 is FQNEAQ in the germline V gene. The CDR3 is 12 residues long. V lost 5 bases and J lost 9, with 11 bases in between. The DNA for the CDR3 is TGTGCCAGCAGCCAGCTGAGGGGTGAGCAGTTCTTC. The encoded protein is CASSQLRGEQFF. Full variable domain (remainder filled in from reference TRBV7-8 and TRBJ2-1): GAGVSQSPRYKVAKRGQDVALRCDPISGHVSLFWYQQALGQGPEFLTYFQNEAQLDKSGLPSDRFFAERPEGSVSTLKIQRTQQEDSAVYLCASSQLRGEQFFGPGTRLTVL.

This chain links TRBV4-2 with TRBJ1-2, with D possibly TRBD1 on 6 matching bases. This CDR3 comprises 16 residues. The germline V gene has CDR1 LGHNA and CDR2 YNFKEQ. V was clipped by 0 bases and J by 8 bases, with 19 bases between them. CDR3 sequence (DNA): TGTGCCAGCAGCCAAGATCCTGATGACAGGTTGGGAGGCTACACCTTC. It is translated as CASSQDPDDRLGGYTF.

This chain links TRBV4-3 with TRBJ2-1, with 8 bases aligning to TRBD2. The CDR3 runs 18 residues. Trimming removed 0 bases from V and 0 bases from J; junction bases left unmatched: 7. Per the germline V gene, CDR1 is LGHNA and CDR2 is YSLEER. Written as DNA, the CDR3 is TGCGCCAGCAGCCAAGAGGTTAGCGGGGTGAGCTCCTACAATGAGCAGTTCTTC. It yields the protein CASSQEVSGVSSYNEQFF.

The chain has TRBV15 and TRBJ2-7, with D perhaps TRBD1 or TRBD2 (5 bases each). The length of the CDR3 is 14 residues. The V and J ends lost 3 bases and 0 bases respectively, with 9 bases between them. The germline V gene encodes CDR1 LNHNV and CDR2 YYDKDF (reference sequence). CDR3: CATSSGARSYEQYF. The DNA of the CDR3 is TGTGCCACCAGCAGCGGGGCCCGCTCCTACGAGCAGTACTTC.

The sample holds many counts of this clonotype. This chain joins TRBV20-1 and TRBJ2-2; D possibly corresponds to TRBD2 (5 bases). Germline loops: CDR1 DFQATT, CDR2 SNEGSKA (reference sequence). This CDR3 has 13 residues. The V end was cut by 5 bases, the J end by 7 bases, with 14 bases between. DNA for the CDR3: TGCAGTGCTCGACCCGCGGAGGTCGGGGAGCTGTTTTTT. It yields the protein CSARPAEVGELFF.

The J gene is TRBJ2-5, the V gene TRBV19, with TRBD1 matching over 7 bases. CDR3 size: 15 residues. Trimming removed 1 base from V and 1 base from J; junction bases left unmatched: 3. Germline V gene lookup returns CDR1 LNHDA and CDR2 SQIVND (reference sequence). The CDR3 sequence is CASSIGGQLQETQYF. For the CDR3, the DNA is TGTGCCAGTAGTATAGGGGGACAGCTCCAAGAGACCCAGTACTTC.

The V and J genes are TRBV20-1 and TRBJ2-3; 9 bases align to TRBD1. The germline V gene has CDR1 DFQATT and CDR2 SNEGSKA (reference sequence). With V trimmed by 3 bases and J by 3 bases, 4 bases remained unmatched. CDR3 length: 14 residues. The CDR3 nucleotides read TGCAGTGCTAGTGGACAGGGGAGGACAGATACGCAGTATTTT. As protein: CSASGQGRTDTQYF.

The rearrangement links TRBV15 to TRBJ2-3; the D is unclear. Trimming removed 0 bases from V and 0 bases from J, with 13 bases in between. Looked up from germline, CDR1 is LNHNV and CDR2 is YYDKDF (reference sequence). This CDR3 has 17 residues. This chain's CDR3 is CATSRDGIGPSTDTQYF. The DNA of the CDR3 is TGTGCCACCAGCAGAGATGGGATAGGACCAAGCACAGATACGCAGTATTTT.

This clonotype has just a few counts. The V and J genes are TRBV11-2 and TRBJ1-3; no definite D call. Trimming took off 3 bases at V and 3 bases at J, with 9 bases between the two ends. The CDR3 sequence is 14 residues long. Per germline, CDR1 SGHAT and CDR2 FQNNGV. The CDR3 loop is CASSFSGYGNTIYF. The CDR3 region has the DNA TGTGCCAGCAGCTTTTCTGGGTATGGAAACACCATATATTTT.

This clonotype came up a few times. This chain connects TRBV10-1 to TRBJ2-4; D gene ambiguous. The length of the CDR3 is 15 residues. V was trimmed by 8 bases and J by 1 base, leaving 15 bases between them. Germline V gene lookup returns CDR1 WNHNN and CDR2 SYGVQD (reference sequence). For the CDR3, the DNA is TGCGCCAGCCTTACAGTCGAATTGGCCAAAAACATTCAGTACTTC. Translated: CASLTVELAKNIQYF.

Written as DNA, the CDR3 is TGTGCCAGCAGGGGACTAGCGGGAGGGGAAGAGACCCAGTACTTC. Amino acids: CASRGLAGGEETQYF. V is TRBV27 and J is TRBJ2-5, with TRBD2 matching over 16 bases. The CDR3 covers 15 residues. The V and J ends lost 6 bases and 3 bases, in that order; junction bases with no gene match: 1. The germline V gene encodes CDR1 MNHEY and CDR2 SMNVEV (reference sequence).